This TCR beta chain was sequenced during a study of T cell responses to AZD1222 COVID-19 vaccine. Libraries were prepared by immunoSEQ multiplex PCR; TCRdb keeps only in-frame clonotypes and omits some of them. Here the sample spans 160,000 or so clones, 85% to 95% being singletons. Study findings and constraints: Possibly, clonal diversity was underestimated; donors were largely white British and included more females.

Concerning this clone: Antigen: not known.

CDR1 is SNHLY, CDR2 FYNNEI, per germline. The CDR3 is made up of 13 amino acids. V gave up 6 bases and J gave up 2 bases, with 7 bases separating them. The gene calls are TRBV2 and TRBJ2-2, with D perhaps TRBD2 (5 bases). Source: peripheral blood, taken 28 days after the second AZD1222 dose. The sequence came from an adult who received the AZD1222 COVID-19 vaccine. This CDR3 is CASSRGNTGELFF. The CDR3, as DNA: TGTGCCAGCAGCCGGGGTAACACCGGGGAGCTGTTTTTT.